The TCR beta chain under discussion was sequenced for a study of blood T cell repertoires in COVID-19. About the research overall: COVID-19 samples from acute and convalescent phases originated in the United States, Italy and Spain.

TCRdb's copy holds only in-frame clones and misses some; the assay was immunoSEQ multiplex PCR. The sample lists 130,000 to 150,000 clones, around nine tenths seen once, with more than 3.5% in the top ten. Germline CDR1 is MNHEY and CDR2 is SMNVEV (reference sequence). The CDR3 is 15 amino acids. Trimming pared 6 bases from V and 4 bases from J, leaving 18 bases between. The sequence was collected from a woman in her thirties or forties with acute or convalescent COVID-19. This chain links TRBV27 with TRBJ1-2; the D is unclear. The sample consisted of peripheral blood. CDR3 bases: TGTGCCAGCAGCTCGGGAGCTCAACCGGGCTATGGCTACACCTTC. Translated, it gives CASSSGAQPGYGYTF.